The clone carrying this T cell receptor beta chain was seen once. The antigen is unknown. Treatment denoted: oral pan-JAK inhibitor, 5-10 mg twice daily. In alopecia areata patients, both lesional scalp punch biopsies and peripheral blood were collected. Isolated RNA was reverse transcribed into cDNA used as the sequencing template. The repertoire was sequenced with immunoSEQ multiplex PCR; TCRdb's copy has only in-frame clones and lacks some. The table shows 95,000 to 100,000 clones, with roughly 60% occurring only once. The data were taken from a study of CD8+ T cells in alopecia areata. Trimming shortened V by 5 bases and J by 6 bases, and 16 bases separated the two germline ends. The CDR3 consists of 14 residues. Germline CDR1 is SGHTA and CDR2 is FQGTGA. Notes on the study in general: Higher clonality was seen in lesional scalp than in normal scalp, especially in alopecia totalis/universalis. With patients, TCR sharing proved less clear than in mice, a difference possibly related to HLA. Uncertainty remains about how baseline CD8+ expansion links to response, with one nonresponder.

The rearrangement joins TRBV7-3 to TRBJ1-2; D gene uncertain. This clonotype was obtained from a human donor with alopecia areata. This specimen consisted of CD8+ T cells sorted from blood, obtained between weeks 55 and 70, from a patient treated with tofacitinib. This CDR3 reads CASSIIGPGDGYTF. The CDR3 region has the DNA TGTGCCAGCAGCATCATAGGGCCGGGCGATGGCTACACCTTC. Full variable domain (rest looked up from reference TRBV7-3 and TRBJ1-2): GAGVSQTPSNKVTEKGKYVELRCDPISGHTALYWYRQSLGQGPEFLIYFQGTGAADDSGLPNDRFFAVRPEGSVSTLKIQRTERGDSAVYLCASSIIGPGDGYTFGSGTRLTVV.